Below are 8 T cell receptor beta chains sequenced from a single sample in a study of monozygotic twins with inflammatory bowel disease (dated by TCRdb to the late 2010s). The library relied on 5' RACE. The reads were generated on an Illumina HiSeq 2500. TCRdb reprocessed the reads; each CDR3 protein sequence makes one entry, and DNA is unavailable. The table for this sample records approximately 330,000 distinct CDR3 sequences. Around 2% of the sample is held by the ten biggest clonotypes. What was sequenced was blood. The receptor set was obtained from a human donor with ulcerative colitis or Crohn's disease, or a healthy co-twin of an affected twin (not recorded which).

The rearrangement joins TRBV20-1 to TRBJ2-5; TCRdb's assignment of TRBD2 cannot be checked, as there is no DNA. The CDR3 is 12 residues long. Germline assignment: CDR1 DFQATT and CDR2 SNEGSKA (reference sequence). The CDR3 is CTSSGEQETQYF.

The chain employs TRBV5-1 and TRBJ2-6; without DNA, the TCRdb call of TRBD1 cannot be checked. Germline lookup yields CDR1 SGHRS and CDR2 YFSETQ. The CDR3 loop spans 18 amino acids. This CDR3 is CASSSPGQLSSGANVLTF.

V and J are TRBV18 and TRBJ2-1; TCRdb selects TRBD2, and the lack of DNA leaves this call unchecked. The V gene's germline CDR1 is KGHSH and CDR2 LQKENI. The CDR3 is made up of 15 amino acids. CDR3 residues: CASSLGLAINNEQFF. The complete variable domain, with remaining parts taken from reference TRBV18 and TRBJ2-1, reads NAGVMQNPRHLVRRRGQEARLRCSPMKGHSHVYWYRQLPEEGLKFMVYLQKENIIDESGMPKERFSAEFPKEGPSILRIQQVVRGDSAAYFCASSLGLAINNEQFFGPGTRLTVL.

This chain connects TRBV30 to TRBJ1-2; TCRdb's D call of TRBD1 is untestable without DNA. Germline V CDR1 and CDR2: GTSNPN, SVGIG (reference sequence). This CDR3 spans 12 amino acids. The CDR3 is CACQGEFRSYTF.

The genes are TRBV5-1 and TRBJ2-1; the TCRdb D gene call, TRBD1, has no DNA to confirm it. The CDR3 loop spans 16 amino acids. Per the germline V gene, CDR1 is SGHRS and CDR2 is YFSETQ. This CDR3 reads CASSSRRDRGYNEQFF.

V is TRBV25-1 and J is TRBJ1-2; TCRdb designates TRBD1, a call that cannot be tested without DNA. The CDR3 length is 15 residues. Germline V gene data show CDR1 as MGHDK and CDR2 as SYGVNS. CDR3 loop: CASSPPRTLPYGYTF.

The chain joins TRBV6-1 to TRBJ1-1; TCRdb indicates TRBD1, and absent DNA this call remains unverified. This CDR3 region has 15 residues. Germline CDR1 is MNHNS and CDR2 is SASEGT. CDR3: CASSPGGQGGTEAFF.

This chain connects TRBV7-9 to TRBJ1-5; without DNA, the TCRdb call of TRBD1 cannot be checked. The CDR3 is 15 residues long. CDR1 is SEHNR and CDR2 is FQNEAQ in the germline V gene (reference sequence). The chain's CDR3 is CASSPAFGGQQPQHF.